Listed below are T cell receptor beta chains from one sample, sequenced in a study of type 1 regulatory T cells. MiXCR, applied by TCRdb to the reads, yields one record per CDR3 protein. The data contain about 42,000 distinct CDR3 sequences, more than 10% of them singletons. Their antigens are not known. Input material: cultured non-Tr1 T cells, either the whole culture or a sorted T cell fraction (not recorded which). The receptors stem from a human donor in good health. Each CDR3 is given with its conserved first and last residue. A D gene is named only where the DNA matches it firmly. Only part of the rows carry a size: once, few, many, or a class if the clone is expanded.

.	TRBJ2-2	.	TRBV5-1	CASSWGFTGELVF	TGCGCCAGCAGTTGGGGCTTCACCGGGGAGCTGGTTTTT
few	TRBJ2-7	TRBD2	TRBV20-1	CSASLAGIYEQYF	TGCAGTGCTAGCCTAGCGGGGATCTACGAGCAGTACTTC
few	TRBJ2-1	.	TRBV5-1	CASSLALGRAVQNNEQFF	TGCGCCAGCAGCTTGGCCCTCGGGAGAGCGGTTCAGAACAATGAGCAGTTCTTC
.	TRBJ2-4	TRBD1	TRBV5-6	CASSYTDRADIQYF	TGTGCCAGCAGCTACACCGACAGGGCTGACATTCAGTACTTC
many	TRBJ1-2	.	TRBV5-1	CASSLEADRPYGYTF	TGCGCCAGCAGCTTGGAGGCGGACAGACCCTATGGCTACACCTTC
.	TRBJ2-3	TRBD2	TRBV10-3	CAIRPGLSTDTQYF	TGTGCCATCAGACCGGGACTATCCACAGATACGCAGTATTTT
few	TRBJ2-5	TRBD2	TRBV30	CAWSVPLAGDRETQYF	TGTGCCTGGAGTGTACCGCTAGCGGGTGACCGAGAGACCCAGTACTTC
many	TRBJ1-1	.	TRBV2	CASSGQNTEAFF	TGTGCCAGCAGTGGACAAAACACTGAAGCTTTCTTT
few	TRBJ2-6	.	TRBV7-2	CASKPTTGANVLTF	TGTGCCAGCAAACCAACTACAGGGGCCAACGTCCTGACTTTC
few	TRBJ2-3	TRBD2	TRBV7-3	CASSLVPSGSGMDTQYF	TGTGCCAGCAGCTTAGTCCCTAGCGGGAGTGGAATGGATACGCAGTATTTT
few	TRBJ2-3	TRBD1	TRBV20-1	CSARDLAGGADTQYF	TGCAGTGCTAGAGATCTGGCAGGGGGCGCGGATACGCAGTATTTT
many	TRBJ2-2	.	TRBV5-1	CASSSQGSPGELFF	TGCGCCAGCAGCTCCCAGGGGAGCCCCGGGGAGCTGTTTTTT
many	TRBJ1-1	.	TRBV18	CASSPAQGSGLEAFF	TGTGCCAGCTCACCCGCCCAGGGATCGGGGCTTGAAGCTTTCTTT
many	TRBJ2-3	TRBD1	TRBV12-3/TRBV12-4	CASSIRGDRDQYF	TGTGCCAGCAGTATTAGGGGGGACAGGGACCAGTATTTT
many	TRBJ1-1	TRBD1	TRBV12-3/TRBV12-4	CASCWETGANTEAFF	TGTGCCAGCTGTTGGGAGACAGGGGCAAACACTGAAGCTTTCTTT
many	TRBJ2-6	.	TRBV29-1	CSVQAGANVLTF	TGCAGCGTTCAGGCTGGGGCCAACGTCCTGACTTTC
many	TRBJ2-5	TRBD2	TRBV7-9	CASSFGGGQETQYF	TGTGCCAGCAGCTTCGGCGGGGGGCAAGAGACCCAGTACTTC
.	TRBJ2-7	TRBD2	TRBV7-2	CASSLVPSGAYEQYF	TGTGCCAGCAGCTTGGTTCCTAGCGGGGCCTACGAGCAGTACTTC
.	TRBJ2-5	.	TRBV20-1	CSARDHVGSARETQYF	TGCAGTGCTAGAGATCACGTGGGGAGTGCACGAGAGACCCAGTACTTC
few	TRBJ2-4	TRBD2	TRBV20-1	CSAREGGGKNIQYF	TGCAGTGCCCGGGAGGGGGGCGGCAAAAACATTCAGTACTTC
many	TRBJ2-2	.	TRBV11-2	CASSLVGLSAGELFF	TGTGCCAGCAGCTTAGTCGGGCTAAGCGCCGGGGAGCTGTTTTTT
many	TRBJ1-1	.	TRBV20-1	CSARDIGGLSIEAFF	TGCAGTGCTAGAGATATAGGAGGGCTAAGTATCGAAGCTTTCTTT
many	TRBJ1-2	.	TRBV7-9	CASSLDGNYGYTF	TGTGCCAGCAGCTTAGACGGAAACTATGGCTACACCTTC
medium-sized	TRBJ2-7	TRBD2	TRBV7-6	CASSRASVAGDTYEQYF	TGTGCCAGCAGCCGCGCCTCGGTTGCGGGAGATACCTACGAGCAGTACTTC
few	TRBJ1-5	.	TRBV12-3/TRBV12-4	CASSLGQGGQPQHF	TGTGCCAGCAGTTTGGGGCAGGGCGGCCAGCCCCAGCATTTT
.	TRBJ2-1	.	TRBV9	CASSPGSSRALGSEFF	TGTGCCAGCAGCCCCGGGTCCTCCAGGGCCCTGGGGTCCGAGTTCTTC
few	TRBJ1-1	.	TRBV5-1	CASSLDGISLDTEAFF	.
.	TRBJ2-1	TRBD2	TRBV5-1	CASSPMGGRVAGNEQFF	TGCGCCAGCAGTCCAATGGGCGGGAGAGTTGCGGGGAATGAGCAGTTCTTC
.	TRBJ2-3	.	TRBV20-1	CSARSRLETDTQYF	TGCAGTGCTAGGTCGAGGCTAGAGACAGATACGCAGTATTTT